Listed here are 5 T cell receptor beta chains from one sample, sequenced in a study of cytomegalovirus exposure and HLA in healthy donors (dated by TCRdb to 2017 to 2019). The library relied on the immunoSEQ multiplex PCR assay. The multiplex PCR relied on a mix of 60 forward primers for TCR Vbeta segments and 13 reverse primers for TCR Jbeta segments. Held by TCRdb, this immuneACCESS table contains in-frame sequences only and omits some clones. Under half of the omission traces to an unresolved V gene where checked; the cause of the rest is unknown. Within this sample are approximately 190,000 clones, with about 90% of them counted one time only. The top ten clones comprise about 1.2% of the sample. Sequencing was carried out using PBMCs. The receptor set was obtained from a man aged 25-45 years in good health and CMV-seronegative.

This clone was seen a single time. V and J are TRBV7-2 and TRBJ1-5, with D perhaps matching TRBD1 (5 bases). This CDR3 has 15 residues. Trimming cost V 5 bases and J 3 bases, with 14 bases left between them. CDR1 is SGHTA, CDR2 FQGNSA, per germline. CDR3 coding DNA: TGTGCCAGCAGCCGAGACAGAGCCATCAATCAGCCCCAGCATTTT. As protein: CASSRDRAINQPQHF.

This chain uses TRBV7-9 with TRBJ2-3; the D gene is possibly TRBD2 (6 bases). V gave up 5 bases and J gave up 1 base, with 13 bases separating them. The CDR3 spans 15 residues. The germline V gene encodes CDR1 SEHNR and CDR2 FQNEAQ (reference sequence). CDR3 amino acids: CASSGRDFGTDTQYF. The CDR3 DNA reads TGTGCCAGCAGCGGTCGGGACTTTGGCACAGATACGCAGTATTTT.

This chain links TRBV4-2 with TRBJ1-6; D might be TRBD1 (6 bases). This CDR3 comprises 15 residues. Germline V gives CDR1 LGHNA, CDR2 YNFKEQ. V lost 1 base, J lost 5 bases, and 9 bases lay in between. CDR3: CASSQGAGDNSPLHF. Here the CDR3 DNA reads TGTGCCAGCAGCCAAGGGGCAGGGGATAATTCACCCCTCCACTTT.

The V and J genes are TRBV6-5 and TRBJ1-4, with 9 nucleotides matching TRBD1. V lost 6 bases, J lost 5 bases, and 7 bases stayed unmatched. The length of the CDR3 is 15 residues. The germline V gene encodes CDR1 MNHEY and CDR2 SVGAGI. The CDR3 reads CASSPTGGRNEKLFF. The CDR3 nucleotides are TGTGCCAGCAGCCCTACAGGGGGCAGGAATGAAAAACTGTTTTTT.

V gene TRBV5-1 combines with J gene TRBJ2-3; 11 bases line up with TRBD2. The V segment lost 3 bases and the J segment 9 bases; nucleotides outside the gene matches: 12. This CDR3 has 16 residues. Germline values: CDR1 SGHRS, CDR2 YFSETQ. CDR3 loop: CASSSVTGPSGGTQYF. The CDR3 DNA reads TGCGCCAGCAGCTCGGTAACAGGACCTAGCGGGGGGACGCAGTATTTT.